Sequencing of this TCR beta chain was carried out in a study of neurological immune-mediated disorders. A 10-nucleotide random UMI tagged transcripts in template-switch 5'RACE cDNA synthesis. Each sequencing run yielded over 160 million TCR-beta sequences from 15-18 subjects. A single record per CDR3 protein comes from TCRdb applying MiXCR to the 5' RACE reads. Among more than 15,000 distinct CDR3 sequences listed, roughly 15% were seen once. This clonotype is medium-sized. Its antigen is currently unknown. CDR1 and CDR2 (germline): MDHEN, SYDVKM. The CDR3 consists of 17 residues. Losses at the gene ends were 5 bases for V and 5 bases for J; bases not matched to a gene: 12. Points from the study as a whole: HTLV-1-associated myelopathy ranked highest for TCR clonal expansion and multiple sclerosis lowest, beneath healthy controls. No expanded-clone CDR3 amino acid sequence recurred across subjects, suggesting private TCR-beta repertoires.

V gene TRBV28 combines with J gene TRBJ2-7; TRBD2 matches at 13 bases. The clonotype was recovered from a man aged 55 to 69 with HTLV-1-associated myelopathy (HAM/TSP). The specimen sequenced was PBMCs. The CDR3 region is CASSGEGTSGVGNEQYF. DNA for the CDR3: TGTGCCAGCAGTGGGGAAGGGACTAGCGGGGTCGGAAACGAGCAGTACTTC.